This T cell receptor beta chain is from a study of control samples from healthy donors and cancer patients. Profiled with immunoSEQ multiplex PCR; TCRdb holds only in-frame clones, not every one. The repertoire includes 75,000 to 100,000 clones, around 88% of them detected once, and around 14% sits in the top ten. This CDR3 is built from 14 residues. The germline V gene has CDR1 SEHNR and CDR2 FQNEAQ (reference sequence). V was shortened by 0 bases and J by 2 bases, with 7 bases between the two germline ends. This clone has only one observation. This receptor was identified in a man aged 25-45 years in good health. The sequencing sample was made of blood. This rearrangement joins TRBV7-9 to TRBJ1-2, with D perhaps matching TRBD1 (6 bases). The CDR3 nucleotides read TGTGCCAGCAGCTTAGCCGACAGGAACTATGGCTACACCTTC. This codes for CASSLADRNYGYTF.